The following is a TCR beta chain sequence with its context. The data are from a study of glioma-infiltrating T cells after dendritic cell vaccination. Only patients with spare fresh-frozen tumor and over two years of follow-up were included. Trimming removed 4 bases from V and 2 bases from J; junction bases left unmatched: 9. The CDR3 totals 15 residues. CDR1 is GTSNPN, CDR2 SVGIG, per germline (reference sequence). TCRB CDR3 was amplified from 2 ug genomic DNA or less. Produced via immunoSEQ multiplex PCR; TCRdb's table is partial and in-frame only. The table shows roughly 90,000 clones, with approximately 84% occurring only once.

The sample in question was blood, obtained before dendritic cell vaccination. This TCR came from a human donor with glioblastoma. J is TRBJ1-2 and V is TRBV30, with TRBD1 identical over 8 bases. CDR3 protein: CAWNYGQGMNYGYTF. Written as DNA, the CDR3 is TGTGCCTGGAACTACGGACAGGGAATGAACTATGGCTACACCTTC.